This T cell receptor (beta chain) is from a study of cytotoxic CD8 clonotypes in ibrutinib-treated CLL. About the research overall: Partial responses numbered roughly 25 and complete responses 2; after a median about 68 months, 14 stayed remitted and some twelve progressed. General observations from the study: Exceeding age-matched healthy donors, baseline clonality also tracked the counts of circulating CD8+ T cells.

Only in-frame clones appear in the TCRdb table, and some are missing; sequencing was by immunoSEQ multiplex PCR. This table holds 300,000 or so clones, about 61% found once. This clone was observed a few times. Its antigen is as yet unknown. This CDR3 is built from 12 residues. The V gene's germline CDR1 is MGHRA and CDR2 YSYEKL. Trimming removed 4 bases from V and 16 bases from J; junction bases left unmatched: 10. The chain links TRBV4-1 to TRBJ2-1; 7 bases align to TRBD1. The specimen comprised PBMCs, sampled after 36 months of ibrutinib treatment. The sequence came from a human donor with chronic lymphocytic leukemia. DNA of the CDR3: TGCGCCAGCAGCCGAGTCTTGGGACAGTTATTCTTC. Its protein is CASSRVLGQLFF.